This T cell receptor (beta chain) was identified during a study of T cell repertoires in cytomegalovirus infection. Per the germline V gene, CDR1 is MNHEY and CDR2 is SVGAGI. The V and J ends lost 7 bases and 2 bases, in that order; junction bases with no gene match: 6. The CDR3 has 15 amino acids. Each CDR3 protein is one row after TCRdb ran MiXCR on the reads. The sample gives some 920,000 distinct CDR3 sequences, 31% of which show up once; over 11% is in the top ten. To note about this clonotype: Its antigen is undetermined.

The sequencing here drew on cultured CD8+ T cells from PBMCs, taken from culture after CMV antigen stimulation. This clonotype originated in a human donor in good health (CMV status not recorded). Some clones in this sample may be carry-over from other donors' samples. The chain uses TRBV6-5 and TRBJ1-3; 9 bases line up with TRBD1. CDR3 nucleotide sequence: TGTGCCAGCACCGCGGACAGGGGAACTGGAAACACCATATATTTT. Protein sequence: CASTADRGTGNTIYF.